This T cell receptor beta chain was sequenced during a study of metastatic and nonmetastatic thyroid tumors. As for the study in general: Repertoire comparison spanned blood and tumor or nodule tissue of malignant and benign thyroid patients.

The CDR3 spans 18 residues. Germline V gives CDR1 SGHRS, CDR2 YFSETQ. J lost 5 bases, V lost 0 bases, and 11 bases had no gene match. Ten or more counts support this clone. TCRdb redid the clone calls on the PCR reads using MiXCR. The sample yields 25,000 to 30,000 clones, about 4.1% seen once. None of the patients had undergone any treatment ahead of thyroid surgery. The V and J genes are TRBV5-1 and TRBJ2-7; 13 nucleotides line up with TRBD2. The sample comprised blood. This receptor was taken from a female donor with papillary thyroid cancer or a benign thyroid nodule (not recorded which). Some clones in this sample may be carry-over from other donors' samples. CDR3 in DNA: TGCGCCAGCAGCTTGGCCGAACTAGCGGGAGGGCAAAACCACGAGCAGTACTTC. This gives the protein CASSLAELAGGQNHEQYF.